This is a list of T cell receptor beta chains from one sample in a study of PD-1 blockade in classical Hodgkin lymphoma. Repertoires were generated with immunoSEQ multiplex PCR, while TCRdb's copy carries only in-frame clones and drops some. The sample contains 60,000 to 65,000 clones, about 91% of which appear only once. The material sequenced was peripheral blood mononuclear cells (PBMCs), taken at baseline. These receptors came from a human donor with classical Hodgkin lymphoma. Each CDR3 is given with its conserved first and last residue. The order of the fields is CDR3 length, J gene, V gene, clone size, CDR3 protein. A clone size is listed for some rows: how often the clone was seen (once, few, many), or a class if it is expanded.

cdr3_length: 19; j_call: TRBJ1-1; v_call: TRBV11-2; clone_size: -; cdr3_aa: CASSLKPGGASIGTTEAFF
cdr3_length: 14; j_call: TRBJ2-3; v_call: TRBV4-2; clone_size: few; cdr3_aa: CASSPSISTDTQYF
cdr3_length: 13; j_call: TRBJ2-7; v_call: TRBV7-7; clone_size: -; cdr3_aa: CASSYKLGYEQYF
cdr3_length: 17; j_call: TRBJ2-5; v_call: TRBV9; clone_size: -; cdr3_aa: CASSVGLAGGSQETQYF
cdr3_length: 13; j_call: TRBJ2-7; v_call: TRBV6-1; clone_size: -; cdr3_aa: CASVLGQGSEQYF
cdr3_length: 16; j_call: TRBJ1-1; v_call: TRBV5-8; clone_size: -; cdr3_aa: CASSLEVRGANTEAFF
cdr3_length: 14; j_call: TRBJ1-1; v_call: TRBV7-9; clone_size: -; cdr3_aa: CASRPGTPNTEAFF
cdr3_length: 15; j_call: TRBJ2-3; v_call: TRBV28; clone_size: -; cdr3_aa: CATAGGRGDVDTQYF
cdr3_length: 14; j_call: TRBJ1-6; v_call: TRBV21-1; clone_size: -; cdr3_aa: CASPADRGRSPLHF
cdr3_length: 11; j_call: TRBJ2-1; v_call: TRBV30; clone_size: -; cdr3_aa: CAWSATKRQFF
cdr3_length: 13; j_call: TRBJ2-7; v_call: TRBV29-1; clone_size: -; cdr3_aa: CSAVPGTGNEQYF
cdr3_length: 14; j_call: TRBJ2-5; v_call: TRBV19; clone_size: few; cdr3_aa: CASQGHPEGETQYF
cdr3_length: 15; j_call: TRBJ1-1; v_call: TRBV5-4; clone_size: -; cdr3_aa: CASSGGQRMNTEAFF
cdr3_length: 13; j_call: TRBJ2-7; v_call: TRBV7-2; clone_size: -; cdr3_aa: CASSWGPAYEQYF
cdr3_length: 15; j_call: TRBJ1-2; v_call: TRBV7-2; clone_size: -; cdr3_aa: CASSLAPSSNYGYTF
cdr3_length: 14; j_call: TRBJ1-5; v_call: TRBV27; clone_size: -; cdr3_aa: CASRKGVRNQPQHF
cdr3_length: 14; j_call: TRBJ2-3; v_call: TRBV19; clone_size: -; cdr3_aa: CASSLGLATDTQYF
cdr3_length: 12; j_call: TRBJ1-2; v_call: TRBV7-9; clone_size: -; cdr3_aa: CASSLDRFGYTF
cdr3_length: 15; j_call: TRBJ2-5; v_call: TRBV25-1; clone_size: -; cdr3_aa: CASSEWGLERETQYF
cdr3_length: 15; j_call: TRBJ1-5; v_call: TRBV27; clone_size: few; cdr3_aa: CASSPLRPSNQPQHF
cdr3_length: 15; j_call: TRBJ2-5; v_call: TRBV7-6; clone_size: -; cdr3_aa: CASSLATLSQETQYF
cdr3_length: 14; j_call: TRBJ2-7; v_call: TRBV6-1; clone_size: -; cdr3_aa: CASARDRGAYEQYF
cdr3_length: 15; j_call: TRBJ2-1; v_call: TRBV6-4; clone_size: -; cdr3_aa: CASSEGLAGVHEQFF
cdr3_length: 14; j_call: TRBJ1-2; v_call: TRBV30; clone_size: few; cdr3_aa: CAWSVGQGNYGYTF
cdr3_length: 14; j_call: TRBJ1-4; v_call: TRBV4-3; clone_size: -; cdr3_aa: CASSQVGADEKLFF
cdr3_length: 14; j_call: TRBJ2-7; v_call: TRBV2; clone_size: -; cdr3_aa: CASRIRGSSYEQYF
cdr3_length: 13; j_call: TRBJ1-1; v_call: TRBV18; clone_size: -; cdr3_aa: CASSLQPHLEAFF
cdr3_length: 14; j_call: TRBJ2-7; v_call: TRBV7-9; clone_size: -; cdr3_aa: CASSFGQGWNEQYF
cdr3_length: 16; j_call: TRBJ1-4; v_call: TRBV15; clone_size: -; cdr3_aa: CATSRKGKYRNEKLFF